Shown below are 16 T cell receptor beta chains from a single sample sequenced in a study of blood T cells in healthy people across ages. Together with a sample-barcoded 5' primer, a J-beta primer mix was included in a second PCR lasting roughly 6 to 12 cycles. TCRdb itself ran the 5' RACE reads through MiXCR, one entry per CDR3 protein. The table records about 1 million distinct CDR3 sequences, under 30% of them present only once. Another study also made use of these data, one on T cells of mothers and their children.

Sequencing was performed on blood. These receptors came from a girl aged 2 to 9 in good health.

This clonotype came up a few times. The chain uses TRBV7-9 and TRBJ1-4; D uncertain. The germline V gene encodes CDR1 SEHNR and CDR2 FQNEAQ (reference sequence). Trimming took off 5 bases at V and 0 bases at J, with 10 bases between the two ends. The CDR3 is made up of 15 amino acids. This chain's CDR3 is CASSPDEATNEKLFF. CDR3 DNA: TGTGCCAGCAGCCCCGATGAAGCAACTAATGAAAAACTGTTTTTT.

The chain's CDR3 is CASSLYGTGSYEQYF. DNA of the CDR3: TGTGCCAGCAGCTTATACGGGACGGGGTCCTACGAGCAGTACTTC. This chain links TRBV13 with TRBJ2-7; the D call may be TRBD1 or TRBD2 (5 bases each). V lost 2 bases, J lost 1 base, and 12 bases lay in between. Germline CDR1 PRHDT, CDR2 FYEKMQ (reference sequence). The CDR3 is 15 amino acids.

The gene calls are TRBV5-1 and TRBJ2-7, with 7 bases matching TRBD2. The J call is uncertain, as TRBJ2-5 better fits the DNA end. CDR3 length equals 16 residues. Germline values: CDR1 SGHRS, CDR2 YFSETQ. DNA of the CDR3: TGCGCCAGCAGCTTGGTCGGGAGGCGGGACCAAGAGACCCAGTACTTC. It is translated as CASSLVGRRDQETQYF.

This clonotype was detected a few times. This chain uses TRBV7-9 with TRBJ1-2; D is unresolved. The germline V gene encodes CDR1 SEHNR and CDR2 FQNEAQ (reference sequence). V gave up 2 bases and J gave up 8 bases, with 12 bases separating them. The CDR3 is 13 amino acids. CDR3 in DNA: TGTGCCAGCAGCTTACCCTCGGGCGGCGGCTACACCTTC. Translation gives CASSLPSGGGYTF. The full variable domain, rest sourced from reference TRBV7-9 and TRBJ1-2, is DTGVSQNPRHKITKRGQNVTFRCDPISEHNRLYWYRQTLGQGPEFLTYFQNEAQLEKSRLLSDRFSAERPKGSFSTLEIQRTEQGDSAMYLCASSLPSGGGYTFGSGTRLTVV.

This clonotype was seen a few times. The rearrangement uses TRBV4-3 and TRBJ2-3, with 11 bases that match TRBD2. Trimming at V came to 0 bases and at J to 0 bases, leaving 8 bases not matched to a gene. Germline V gene lookup returns CDR1 LGHNA and CDR2 YSLEER. There are 19 residues in the CDR3. The CDR3 here is CASSQDVLAGGLSTDTQYF. CDR3 bases: TGCGCCAGCAGCCAAGATGTGCTAGCGGGGGGCCTTAGCACAGATACGCAGTATTTT.

This clonotype was counted once. J is TRBJ1-2 and V is TRBV20-1; D call uncertain. V lost 0 bases, J lost 8 bases, and 13 bases lay in between. This CDR3 contains 13 residues. The germline CDR1 and CDR2 sequences are DFQATT and SNEGSKA (reference sequence). In nucleotides, the CDR3 is TGCAGTGCTAGAGATAGGGAGATACGCGGCTACACCTTC. Its protein product is CSARDREIRGYTF.

V usage is TRBV3-1 and J usage is TRBJ2-7, with D perhaps matching TRBD2 (6 bases). CDR1 and CDR2 (germline): LGHDT, YNNKEL (reference sequence). V gave up 1 base and J gave up 3 bases, with 13 bases separating them. The CDR3 consists of 15 residues. The CDR3 DNA is TGTGCCAGCAGCCAAGTACCGGGGGACGACTACGAGCAGTACTTC. Amino acids: CASSQVPGDDYEQYF.

This clonotype was counted between two and nine times. The V gene is TRBV7-2, the J gene TRBJ2-5, with 8 bases that match TRBD1. TRBJ2-1 explains the end of the DNA better; the J call may be wrong. In germline, CDR1 is SGHTA, CDR2 FQGNSA. The CDR3 sequence is 14 residues long. CDR3 protein: CASGTGSSYNEQFF. In nucleotides, the CDR3 is TGTGCCAGCGGGACAGGTTCATCATACAATGAGCAGTTCTTC.

V is TRBV11-3 and J is TRBJ2-4; TRBD1 agrees at 8 bases. Germline V lookup: CDR1 SGHNT, CDR2 YENEEA. The V gene end was trimmed by 5 bases and the J gene end by 6 bases; junction bases not matched to a gene: 12. This CDR3 region has 16 residues. The CDR3 DNA reads TGTGCCAGCAGCGTATCGACCGGGACAGGAGGAAACATTCAGTACTTC. It translates to CASSVSTGTGGNIQYF. Using reference TRBV11-3 and TRBJ2-4 for the parts outside the CDR3, the full variable domain is EAGVVQSPRYKIIEKKQPVAFWCNPISGHNTLYWYLQNLGQGPELLIRYENEEAVDDSQLPKDRFSAERLKGVDSTLKIQPAELGDSAVYLCASSVSTGTGGNIQYFGAGTRLSVL.

The CDR3 nucleotides read TGTGCCACCAGCGCGCAATTGAACACTGAAGCTTTCTTT. It is translated as CATSAQLNTEAFF. The gene calls are TRBV15 and TRBJ1-1; no clear D gene. The CDR3 is made up of 13 amino acids. CDR1 and CDR2 (germline): LNHNV, YYDKDF (reference sequence). The ends were cut back, 5 bases at V and 0 bases at J, with 7 bases in the middle.

This clonotype was detected a few times. V gene TRBV20-1 combines with J gene TRBJ2-1; D remains ambiguous. The length of the CDR3 is 17 residues. V dropped 2 bases and J dropped 0 bases, with 17 bases sitting between them. Per the germline V gene, CDR1 is DFQATT and CDR2 is SNEGSKA (reference sequence). The CDR3 loop reads CSARNRAGLSSYNEQFF. The CDR3 nucleotides read TGCAGTGCTAGAAACCGGGCCGGCCTTTCCTCCTACAATGAGCAGTTCTTC.

The rearrangement uses TRBV12-3 or TRBV12-4 and TRBJ2-3; D is uncertain. V lost 2 bases to trimming and J lost 10 bases, with 7 bases between them. This CDR3 region has 11 residues. As DNA, the CDR3 is TGTGCCAGCAGTTTATATCAAGCGCAGTATTTT. This encodes CASSLYQAQYF.

The rearrangement joins TRBV12-5 to TRBJ2-7, with D hard to call. V lost 0 bases and J lost 5, with 2 bases in between. This CDR3 comprises 11 residues. Germline V gene lookup returns CDR1 LGHNT and CDR2 FRNRAP. The CDR3 DNA sequence: TGTGCTAGTGGTTTGGTAAACGAGCAGTACTTC. Its translation is CASGLVNEQYF. Drawing the rest from reference TRBV12-5 and TRBJ2-7, the complete variable domain is DARVTQTPRHKVTEMGQEVTMRCQPILGHNTVFWYRQTMMQGLELLAYFRNRAPLDDSGMPKDRFSAEMPDATLATLKIQPSEPRDSAVYFCASGLVNEQYFGPGTRLTVT.

Worth noting for this clonotype: The conserved final phenylalanine or tryptophan is absent from the CDR3, which likely points to a read error. The rearrangement uses TRBV7-9 and TRBJ1-2; 10 bases map to TRBD1. V lost 5 bases and J lost 0; bases outside the gene matches: 6. CDR1 SEHNR and CDR2 FQNEAQ come from the germline V gene (reference sequence). The CDR3 runs 16 residues. CDR3 sequence (DNA): TGTGCCAGCAGCAGGGACAGGGGTTCATCTAACTATGGCTACACCATC. This codes for CASSRDRGSSNYGYTI.

This sequence joins TRBV11-2 and TRBJ2-3; TRBD2 might be the D (5 bases). V was clipped by 3 bases and J by 4 bases, with 11 bases between them. This CDR3 contains 14 residues. Germline V lookup: CDR1 SGHAT, CDR2 FQNNGV. The CDR3: CASSLARAADTQYF. As DNA, the CDR3 is TGTGCCAGCAGCTTGGCCAGAGCGGCAGATACGCAGTATTTT.

This clonotype has just a few counts. The chain combines TRBV6-2 or TRBV6-3 with TRBJ2-4; D perhaps matches TRBD2 (6 bases). Germline V CDR1 and CDR2: MNHEY, SVGEGT. The CDR3 runs 14 residues. Deletions cut 7 bases from V and 9 bases from J, with 19 bases between. This CDR3 is CASTNRDSEFIQYF. DNA for the CDR3: TGTGCCAGCACCAACCGGGACTCCGAGTTCATTCAGTACTTC.